Sequencing of this TCR beta chain was carried out in a study of patients and donors after allogeneic stem cell transplantation. This clonotype occurred a few times. Each CDR3 protein gets one entry after TCRdb re-called the RT-PCR reads with MiXCR. The sample consists of about 960,000 distinct CDR3 sequences, approximately 18% of them appearing once. The V and J ends lost 6 bases and 5 bases, in that order; junction bases with no gene match: 5. Per the germline V gene, CDR1 is MNHEY and CDR2 is SVGEGT. This CDR3 has 13 amino acids. V usage is TRBV6-2 or TRBV6-3 and J usage is TRBJ2-7; 9 positions agree with TRBD1. This sequence originates from a human donor who was either an allogeneic HSCT recipient or a stem cell or donor lymphocyte infusion donor (not recorded which). It is not recorded whose cells these are; they may come from a transplant donor. The sample consisted of blood, either unsorted or a sorted T cell fraction (not recorded which). The CDR3 is CASRGQGHHEQYF. CDR3 nucleotide sequence: TGTGCCAGCAGGGGACAGGGACACCACGAGCAGTACTTC.